A selection of T cell receptor beta chains follows, all from one sample in a study of T cells in Graves' hyperthyroidism and ophthalmopathy. From the multiplex PCR reads, TCRdb called clonotypes with MiXCR, one entry per CDR3 protein. The repertoire consists of over 150,000 distinct CDR3 sequences, with about 15% occurring once and the leading ten covering about 56%. The specimen was blood. Receptor source: a woman aged 45-65 years with Graves' hyperthyroidism. The CDR3 runs from the conserved cysteine through the conserved F or W. D genes are given only for firm matches. Rows give clone size only sometimes, using once, few, many, or a class for an expanded clone.

TRBJ2-7 | TRBD2 | TRBV27 | NA | CASSFGLAGGRATYEQYF | TGTGCCAGCAGTTTTGGACTAGCGGGAGGGCGCGCGACCTACGAGCAGTACTTC
TRBJ1-4 | NA | TRBV6-1 | NA | CASSEVETGLGEKLFF | TGTGCCAGCAGTGAAGTCGAAACAGGGTTGGGTGAAAAACTGTTTTTT
TRBJ2-3 | TRBD2 | TRBV20-1 | NA | CSASPASGRWDTQYF | TGCAGTGCCAGCCCCGCTAGCGGGAGGTGGGATACGCAGTATTTT
TRBJ2-1 | NA | TRBV19 | many | CASSTTEGNEQFF | TGTGCCAGTAGTACTACGGAGGGGAATGAGCAGTTCTTC
TRBJ2-5 | TRBD1 | TRBV7-3 | many | CASSPGGGTGQETQYF | TGTGCCAGCAGCCCAGGGGGCGGGACAGGCCAAGAGACCCAGTACTTC
TRBJ1-2 | NA | TRBV5-6 | few | CASSPGRSYGYTF | TGTGCCAGCAGCCCGGGACGGAGCTATGGCTACACCTTC
TRBJ2-3 | TRBD2 | TRBV11-2 | many | CASREQVSGNTDTQYF | TGTGCCAGCAGAGAACAGGTTAGCGGGAACACAGATACGCAGTATTTT
TRBJ1-1 | TRBD1 | TRBV30 | NA | CAWNQGVTEAFF | TGTGCCTGGAATCAGGGGGTTACTGAAGCTTTCTTT
TRBJ2-7 | NA | TRBV27 | many | CASSWKSSYEQYF | TGTGCCAGCAGTTGGAAGAGCTCCTACGAGCAGTACTTC
TRBJ2-2 | NA | TRBV6-9 | NA | CASSLGPNPGELFF | TGTGCCAGCAGTTTAGGCCCGAACCCCGGGGAGCTGTTTTTT
TRBJ2-7 | TRBD2 | TRBV7-6 | many | CASSSTSGRGYEQYF | TGTGCCAGCAGCTCAACTAGCGGGAGGGGATACGAGCAGTACTTC
TRBJ1-4 | NA | TRBV3-1 | many | CASSQRRTNEKLFF | TGTGCCAGCAGCCAAAGGAGGACTAATGAAAAACTGTTTTTT
TRBJ1-1 | NA | TRBV29-1 | many | CSVGTVNTEAFF | TGCAGCGTTGGGACAGTGAACACTGAAGCTTTCTTT
TRBJ2-7 | TRBD1 | TRBV4-1 | NA | CASSLGQEVYEQYF | TGCGCCAGCAGCCTGGGACAGGAGGTCTACGAGCAGTACTTC
TRBJ1-1 | NA | TRBV20-1 | NA | CSARSPSGAEAFF | TGCAGTGCTAGAAGCCCCTCGGGGGCTGAAGCTTTCTTT
TRBJ1-1 | NA | TRBV7-9 | many | CASSTGITEAFF | TGTGCCAGCAGCACAGGGATTACTGAAGCTTTCTTT
TRBJ2-1 | NA | TRBV3-1 | NA | CASSQVRGSWAQFF | TGTGCCAGCAGCCAAGTTCGGGGATCATGGGCGCAGTTCTTC
TRBJ1-2 | NA | TRBV29-1 | NA | CSVVTGGYGYTF | TGCAGCGTAGTAACAGGAGGCTATGGCTACACCTTC
TRBJ1-5 | NA | TRBV6-1 | many | CASSEGVGGQPQHF | TGTGCCAGCAGTGAAGGGGTAGGAGGTCAGCCCCAGCATTTT
TRBJ1-1 | TRBD1 | TRBV7-9 | many | CASSLSRDRGEAFF | TGTGCCAGCAGCCTCTCAAGGGACAGGGGGGAAGCTTTCTTT
TRBJ2-7 | TRBD2 | TRBV11-2 | NA | CASSKTSGTTYEQYF | TGTGCCAGCAGCAAGACTAGCGGGACAACCTACGAGCAGTACTTC
TRBJ2-2 | TRBD2 | TRBV5-6 | NA | CASSRISGTANTGELFF | TGTGCCAGCAGCCGCATTAGCGGGACCGCGAACACCGGGGAGCTGTTTTTT
TRBJ2-1 | NA | TRBV24-1 | few | CATSDTGLSYNEQFF | TGTGCCACCAGTGACACAGGGCTATCCTACAATGAGCAGTTCTTC
TRBJ1-6 | NA | TRBV28 | many | CASSEPGNNSPLHF | TGTGCCAGCAGCGAACCGGGCAATAATTCACCCCTCCACTTT
TRBJ2-1 | NA | TRBV3-1 | many | CASSTRTPTLGSEQFF | TGTGCCAGCAGCACACGGACTCCCACCTTGGGGTCGGAGCAGTTCTTC
TRBJ2-2 | NA | TRBV11-2 | many | CASRTLHRTGELFF | TGTGCCAGTCGGACCCTTCACCGTACCGGGGAGCTGTTTTTT
TRBJ2-7 | NA | TRBV27 | many | CASSLLGDGPYEQYF | TGTGCCAGCAGCCTCCTGGGGGACGGCCCCTACGAGCAGTACTTC
TRBJ1-2 | NA | TRBV27 | few | CASSAFGTINYGYTF | TGTGCCAGCAGCGCATTCGGGACTATTAACTATGGCTACACCTTC
TRBJ2-1 | TRBD2 | TRBV13 | many | CASSPGTSGHNEQFF | TGTGCCAGCAGCCCAGGGACTAGCGGACACAATGAGCAGTTCTTC
TRBJ2-1 | TRBD1 | TRBV7-9 | many | CASSLERTGPNEQFF | TGTGCCAGCAGCTTAGAGCGGACAGGGCCTAATGAGCAGTTCTTC
TRBJ2-7 | NA | TRBV2 | NA | CASSEALGTVYEQYF | TGTGCCAGCAGTGAAGCGCTAGGGACCGTCTACGAGCAGTACTTC
TRBJ1-5 | NA | TRBV12-3/TRBV12-4 | many | CASSSLGGSQPQHF | TGTGCCAGCAGTTCGCTTGGTGGATCTCAGCCCCAGCATTTT
TRBJ1-1 | NA | TRBV5-1 | many | CASSLGVLGTEAFF | TGCGCCAGCAGCTTGGGGGTCCTTGGGACTGAAGCTTTCTTT
TRBJ2-7 | TRBD2 | TRBV29-1 | many | CSTLAGSAGEQYF | TGCAGCACCTTAGCGGGAAGTGCGGGCGAGCAGTACTTC
TRBJ1-1 | NA | TRBV27 | many | CASSSRLHTEAFF | TGTGCCAGCAGTTCCAGGTTACACACTGAAGCTTTCTTT
TRBJ1-1 | NA | TRBV2 | many | CASRREKSTEAFF | TGTGCCAGCAGACGGGAGAAGTCCACTGAAGCTTTCTTT
TRBJ2-1 | NA | TRBV7-3 | many | CASSLTRNEQFF | TGTGCCAGCAGCTTAACGCGGAATGAGCAGTTCTTC
TRBJ1-1 | NA | TRBV7-9 | few | CASSWGAGGYAEAFF | TGTGCCAGCAGCTGGGGGGCCGGGGGCTATGCTGAAGCTTTCTTT
TRBJ1-1 | TRBD1 | TRBV6-5 | NA | CASSSWTGWAFF | TGTGCCAGCAGTTCGTGGACAGGGTGGGCTTTCTTT
TRBJ1-5 | TRBD1 | TRBV20-1 | few | CSARDQQGVQPQHF | TGCAGTGCTAGAGATCAGCAGGGGGTTCAGCCCCAGCATTTT
TRBJ1-4 | NA | TRBV2 | NA | CASSKGVGEKLFF | TGTGCCAGCAGCAAAGGGGTGGGGGAAAAACTGTTTTTT
TRBJ2-3 | TRBD1 | TRBV10-3 | NA | CAIRDRAVGADTQYF | TGTGCCATCAGGGACAGGGCGGTGGGCGCAGATACGCAGTATTTT
TRBJ2-7 | NA | TRBV7-2 | NA | CASSFSLGGNSYEQYF | TGTGCCAGCAGCTTCTCATTGGGCGGGAACTCCTACGAGCAGTACTTC